This record covers a single TCR beta chain. The data were taken from a study of blood T cell repertoires in COVID-19. The protocol was immunoSEQ multiplex PCR, while the TCRdb copy is restricted to in-frame clones and leaves out a portion. In the table there are 30,000 to 40,000 clones, about four fifths of which are singletons. The CDR3 consists of 14 residues. The V gene lost 4 bases and the J gene lost 0 bases, with 10 bases spanning the gap. Germline-derived CDR1 and CDR2 are SQVTM and ANQGSEA. This sequence originates from a man at least 80 years old with active or convalescent COVID-19. The source material was peripheral blood. This chain uses TRBV29-1 with TRBJ2-1; possible D gene TRBD2, 5 bases. The CDR3 DNA sequence: TGCAGCGTTGCGAGCGGAAGCTCCTACAATGAGCAGTTCTTC. It codes for CSVASGSSYNEQFF.